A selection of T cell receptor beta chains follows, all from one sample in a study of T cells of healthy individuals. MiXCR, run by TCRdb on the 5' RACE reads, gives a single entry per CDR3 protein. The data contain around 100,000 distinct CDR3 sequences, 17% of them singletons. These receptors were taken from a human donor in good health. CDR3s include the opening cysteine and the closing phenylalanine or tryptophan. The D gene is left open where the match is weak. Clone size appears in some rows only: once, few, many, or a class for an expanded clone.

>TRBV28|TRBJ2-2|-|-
TGTGCCAGCAGCCACCCGAGGGGGAGGGTTACCGGGGAGCTGTTTTTT
CASSHPRGRVTGELFF
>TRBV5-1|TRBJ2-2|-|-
TGCGCCAGCAGCTTGATACCTTCAGGGACCGGGGAGCTGTTTTTT
CASSLIPSGTGELFF
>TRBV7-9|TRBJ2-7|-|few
TGTGCCAGCAGCTTAAACGGGGGAACAGCCTACGAGCAGTACTTC
CASSLNGGTAYEQYF
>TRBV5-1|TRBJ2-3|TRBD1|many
TGCGCCAGCAGCTTGTACCTGGACAGGGGGCTTGGTCGCGGGGGTACAGATACGCAGTATTTT
CASSLYLDRGLGRGGTDTQYF
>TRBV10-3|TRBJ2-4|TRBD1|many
TGTGCCATCAGCGGACAGGGAAACATTCAGTACTTC
CAISGQGNIQYF
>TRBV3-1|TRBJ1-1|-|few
TGTGCCAGCTCCCTCGAGGTCTCAAGGACTGAAGCTTTCTTT
CASSLEVSRTEAFF
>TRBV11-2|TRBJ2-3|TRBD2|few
TGTGCCAGCAGCCAGGGACTAGCGGGGACCTCAGATACGCAGTATTTT
CASSQGLAGTSDTQYF
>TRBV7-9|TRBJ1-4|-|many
TGTGCCAGCAGCTTCCCGTTAGGACGAGAACTGTTTTTT
CASSFPLGRELFF
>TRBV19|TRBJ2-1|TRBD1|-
TGTGCCAGTAGTTCGAATACCCCGGGACAGGGCTACAATGAGCAGTTCTTC
CASSSNTPGQGYNEQFF
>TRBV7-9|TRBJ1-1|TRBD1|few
TGTGCCAGCAGCCCCCGGGACAGGGACACTGAAGCTTTCTTT
CASSPRDRDTEAFF
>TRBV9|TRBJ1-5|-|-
TGTGCCAGCAGCGTAGCTTCCGGCCAGCCCCAGCATTTT
CASSVASGQPQHF
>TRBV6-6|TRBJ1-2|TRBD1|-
TGTGCCAGCAGCTTCCGGGGACAGGGTTTGGGCGGCTACACCTTC
CASSFRGQGLGGYTF
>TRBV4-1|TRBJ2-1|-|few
TGCGCGGCTGGACAGAGATCAAATGAGCAGTTCTTC
CAAGQRSNEQFF
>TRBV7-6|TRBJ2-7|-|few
TGTGCCAGCAGCACCCGACAGAACGAGCAGTACTTC
CASSTRQNEQYF
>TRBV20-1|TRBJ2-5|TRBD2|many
TGCAGTGCTAAGAAACTAGCGGGGGGTGAGACCCAGTACTTC
CSAKKLAGGETQYF
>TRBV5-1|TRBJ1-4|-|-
TGCGCCAGCAGCTTGGCCGGATCCAGGGCGGGGGAAAAACTGTTTTTT
CASSLAGSRAGEKLFF
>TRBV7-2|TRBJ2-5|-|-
TGTGCCAGTCATGATCGAGGACAGCGGATGGAGACCCAGTACTTC
CASHDRGQRMETQYF
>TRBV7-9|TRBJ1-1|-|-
TGTGCCAGCTTTTCGCGGAACTCTAACACTGAAGCTTTCTTT
CASFSRNSNTEAFF
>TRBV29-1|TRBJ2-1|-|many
TGCAGCGTTGAAGATCGCGTAGGGCTCTCCTACAATGAGCAGTTCTTC
CSVEDRVGLSYNEQFF
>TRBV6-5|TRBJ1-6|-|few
TGTGCCAGCAGTTACGAGGCACCGGGGAGCACCTATAATTCACCCCTCCACTTT
CASSYEAPGSTYNSPLHF
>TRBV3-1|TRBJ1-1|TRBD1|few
TGTGCCAGCCAGGGGGATTGGGACACTGAAGCTTTCTTT
CASQGDWDTEAFF
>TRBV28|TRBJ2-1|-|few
TGTGCCAGCAGTTTTGGAAGGGGGAGGAATGAGCAGTTCTTC
CASSFGRGRNEQFF
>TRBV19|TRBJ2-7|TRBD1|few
TGTGCCAGTAGATACCGGGACAGCTCCTACGAGCAGTACTTC
CASRYRDSSYEQYF
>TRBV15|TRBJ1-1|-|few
TGTGCCACCAGCAGAGTTGGAGGGGGGCGCACTGAAGCTTTCTTT
CATSRVGGGRTEAFF
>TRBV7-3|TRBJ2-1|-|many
TGTGCCAGCAGCCTTACAGGGATGGGGGGGTACAATGAGCAGTTCTTC
CASSLTGMGGYNEQFF
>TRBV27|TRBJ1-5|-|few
TGTGCCAGCAGTTTTCAGGGTAGCAATCAGCCCCAGCATTTT
CASSFQGSNQPQHF
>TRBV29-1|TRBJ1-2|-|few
TGCAGCGTTGAGTGGGAAAACTATGGCTACACCTTC
CSVEWENYGYTF
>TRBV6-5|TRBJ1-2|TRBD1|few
TGTGCCAGTTCGACAGGGGGCTGGCGGGGCTACACCTTC
CASSTGGWRGYTF
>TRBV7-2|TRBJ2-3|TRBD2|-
TGTGCCAGCAGCTTAGCTAGCGGGCCCGCAGATACGCAGTATTTT
CASSLASGPADTQYF
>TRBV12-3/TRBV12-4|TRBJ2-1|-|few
TGTGCCAGCAGTCGCGTTGTGGCGTCCTACAATGAGCAGTTCTTC
CASSRVVASYNEQFF
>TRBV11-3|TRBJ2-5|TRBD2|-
TGTACCAGCAGCTTAGGGGTTAGCGGGAGGCAAGAGACCCAGTACTTC
CTSSLGVSGRQETQYF
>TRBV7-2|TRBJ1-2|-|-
TGTGCCAGCAGCTTAGGGCAGTTGGGAGTGGGCTACACCTTC
CASSLGQLGVGYTF
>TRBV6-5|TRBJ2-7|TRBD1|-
TGTGCCAGCAGTTACTCGGGACAGGGAACCGAGCAGTACTTC
CASSYSGQGTEQYF
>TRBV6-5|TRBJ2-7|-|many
TGTGCCAGCAGTTACGGGACTCGCTACGAGCAGTACTTC
CASSYGTRYEQYF
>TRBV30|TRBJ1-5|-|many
TGTGCCTGGGAACAGGATAGCAATCAGCCCCAGCATTTT
CAWEQDSNQPQHF
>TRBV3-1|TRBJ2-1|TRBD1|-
TGTGCCAGCACCGACAGACAGGGTCGCAATGAGCAGTTCTTC
CASTDRQGRNEQFF
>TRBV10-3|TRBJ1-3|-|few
TGTGCCATCAGTGAACCGTTCTATGGAAACTCTGGAAACACCATATATTTT
CAISEPFYGNSGNTIYF
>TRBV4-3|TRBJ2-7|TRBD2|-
TGTGCCAGCAGCCGGGGCGTAGCGGGAGGGACCGGGCAGTACTTC
CASSRGVAGGTGQYF
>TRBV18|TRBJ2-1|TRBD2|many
TGTGCCAGCTCACCAACTAGCGGGGGGGCCAATGAGCAGTTCTTC
CASSPTSGGANEQFF
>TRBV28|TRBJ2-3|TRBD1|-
TGTGCCAGCAGTCCCCTTGGGACAGGTGGGGAGGATACGCAGTATTTT
CASSPLGTGGEDTQYF
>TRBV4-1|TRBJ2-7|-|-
TGCGCCAGCAGCTCACAGGATCTACTCTACGAGCAGTACTTC
CASSSQDLLYEQYF
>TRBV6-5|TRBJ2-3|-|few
TGTGCCAGCAGTTACTCGGGACAAATCACAGATACGCAGTATTTT
CASSYSGQITDTQYF
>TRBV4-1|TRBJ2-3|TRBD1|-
TGCGCCAGCAGCCTACGGACGGGACAGGGAGGAACAGATACGCAGTATTTT
CASSLRTGQGGTDTQYF
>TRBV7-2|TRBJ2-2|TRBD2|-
TGTGCCAGCAGCTTCGGACTAGCGGGGAACACCGGGGAGCTGTTTTTT
CASSFGLAGNTGELFF
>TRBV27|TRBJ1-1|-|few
TGTGCCAGCAGTTTAGTGAGAAACACTGAAGCTTTCTTT
CASSLVRNTEAFF
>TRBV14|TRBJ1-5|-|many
TGTGCCAGCAGCCAAGATGAGGGACAGCCCCAGCATTTT
CASSQDEGQPQHF
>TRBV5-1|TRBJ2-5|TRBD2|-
TGCGCCAGCAGCATGGGCCCAGCGGGAATCCAAGAGACCCAGTACTTC
CASSMGPAGIQETQYF
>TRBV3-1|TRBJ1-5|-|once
TGTGCCAGCAGCCAAGGGGTAGCCAGGGATCAGCCCCAGCATTTT
CASSQGVARDQPQHF
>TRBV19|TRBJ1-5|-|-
TGTGCCAGCTCTAGGATTAGCAATCAGCCCCAGCATTTT
CASSRISNQPQHF
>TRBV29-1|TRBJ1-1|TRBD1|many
TGCAGCGCTCCTGGGACAGGGAGTTACACTGAAGCTTTCTTT
CSAPGTGSYTEAFF
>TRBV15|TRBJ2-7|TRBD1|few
TGTGCCACCAGCCCCGACAGGGGCTCTTACGAGCAGTACTTC
CATSPDRGSYEQYF
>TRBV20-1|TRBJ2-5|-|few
TGCAGTGCTAGAGTAGGAGAGACCCAGTACTTC
CSARVGETQYF
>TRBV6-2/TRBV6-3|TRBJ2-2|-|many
TGTGCCAGCAGCCCCTCAATAGAGAACACCGGGGAGCTGTTTTTT
CASSPSIENTGELFF
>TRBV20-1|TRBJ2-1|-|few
TGCAGTGCTACAAAGCTTGACAGCTACAATGAGCAGTTCTTC
CSATKLDSYNEQFF
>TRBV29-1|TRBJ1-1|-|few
TGCAGCGTTGGTCGGGCCCAGAACACTGAAGCTTTCTTT
CSVGRAQNTEAFF
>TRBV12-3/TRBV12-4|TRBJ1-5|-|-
TGTGCCAGCCGGGGGGAAGGGGCTGGTCAGCCCCAGCATTTT
CASRGEGAGQPQHF
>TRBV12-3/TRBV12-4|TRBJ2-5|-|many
TGTGCCAGCAGAAACCCCTTATTGGAGACCCAGTACTTC
CASRNPLLETQYF